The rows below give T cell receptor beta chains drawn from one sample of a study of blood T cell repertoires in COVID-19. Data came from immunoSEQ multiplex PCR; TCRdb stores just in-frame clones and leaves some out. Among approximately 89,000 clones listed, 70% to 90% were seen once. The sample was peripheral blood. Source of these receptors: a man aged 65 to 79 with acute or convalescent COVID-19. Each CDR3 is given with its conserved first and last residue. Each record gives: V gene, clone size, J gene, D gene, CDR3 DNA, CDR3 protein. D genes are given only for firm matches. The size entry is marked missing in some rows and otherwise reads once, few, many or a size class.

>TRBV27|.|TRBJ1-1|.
TGTGCCAGCATCGGAGGACGGATCACTGAAGCTTTCTTT
CASIGGRITEAFF
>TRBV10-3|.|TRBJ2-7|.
TGTGCCATCAGTGTGGGGACTTTATCTAGCTTCGAGCAGTACTTC
CAISVGTLSSFEQYF
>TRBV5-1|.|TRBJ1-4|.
TGCGCCAGCAGCCCAAGCGGGACTAGAGATGAAAAACTGTTTTTT
CASSPSGTRDEKLFF
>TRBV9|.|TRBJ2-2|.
TGTGCCAGCAGTGGTGGACAGACCACCGGGGAGCTGTTTTTT
CASSGGQTTGELFF
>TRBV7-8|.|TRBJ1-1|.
TGTGCCAGCAGCTTAGCACAGGAGAACACTGAAGCTTTCTTT
CASSLAQENTEAFF
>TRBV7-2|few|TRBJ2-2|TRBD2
TGTGCCAGCAGTCCTTCCGCGGCAGGGAGGGCCGGGGAGCTGTTTTTT
CASSPSAAGRAGELFF
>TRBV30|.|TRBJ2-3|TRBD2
TGTGCCTGGAGGAGCGGGGTACTTAGCACAGATACGCAGTATTTT
CAWRSGVLSTDTQYF
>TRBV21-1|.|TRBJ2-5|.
TGTGCCAGCAGCAGCATCTGGGGAGTCGAGACCCAGTACTTC
CASSSIWGVETQYF
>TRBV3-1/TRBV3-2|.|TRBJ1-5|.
TGTGCCAGCAGCCAAGCAAGCAATCAGCCCCAGCATTTT
CASSQASNQPQHF
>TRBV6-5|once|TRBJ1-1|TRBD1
TGTGCCAGCAGTAGAAGGACAGGAGCCAACACTGAAGCTTTCTTT
CASSRRTGANTEAFF
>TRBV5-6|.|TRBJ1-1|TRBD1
TGTGCCAGCAGCCACCCCCACCGGGACAGGGGGTCCACTGAAGCTTTCTTT
CASSHPHRDRGSTEAFF
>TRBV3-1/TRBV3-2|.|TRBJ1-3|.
TGTGCCAGCAGCCCAAACTCTGGAAACACCATATATTTT
CASSPNSGNTIYF
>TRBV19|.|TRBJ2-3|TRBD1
TGTGCCAGTGGACAGGGAGATACGCAGTATTTT
CASGQGDTQYF
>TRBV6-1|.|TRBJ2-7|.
TGTGCCAGCAGTGAATCACAGGCTGCCTACGAGCAGTACTTC
CASSESQAAYEQYF
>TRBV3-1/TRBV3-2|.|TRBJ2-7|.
TGTGCCAGCAGCCAAGGGCTCATCACCTACGAGCAGTACTTC
CASSQGLITYEQYF
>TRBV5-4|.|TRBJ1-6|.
TGTGCCAGCAGCTTGCAACAGGGCTATAATTCACCCCTCCACTTT
CASSLQQGYNSPLHF
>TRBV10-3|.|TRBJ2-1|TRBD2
TGTGCCATCAGTGAGTCGTCCGGAGGTAGCGGGGGGGGAAAGGCTGAGCAGTTCTTC
CAISESSGGSGGGKAEQFF
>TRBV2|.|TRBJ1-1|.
TGTGCCAGCACACCGCAGGTAATAAACACTGAAGCTTTCTTT
CASTPQVINTEAFF
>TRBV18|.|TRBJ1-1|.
TGTGCCAGCTCACAGGGGCTGAACACTGAAGCTTTCTTT
CASSQGLNTEAFF
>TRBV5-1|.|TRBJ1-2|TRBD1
TGCGCCAGCACCTCGGGACAGGGGGCTCCTAACTATGGCTACACCTTC
CASTSGQGAPNYGYTF
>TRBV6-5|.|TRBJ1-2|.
TGTGCCAGCAGCCCGGACAGCAACTATGGCTACACCTTC
CASSPDSNYGYTF
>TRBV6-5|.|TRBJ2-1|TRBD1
TGTGCCAGCAGCTCTCAGGGACAGGGGAGGGACCCGCAGTTCTTC
CASSSQGQGRDPQFF
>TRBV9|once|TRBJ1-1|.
TGTGCCAGCAGCGTACAGGGGAACACTGAAGCTTTCTTT
CASSVQGNTEAFF
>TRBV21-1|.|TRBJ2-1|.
TGTGCCAGCCACCGGACGGGACTTTACAATGAGCAGTTCTTC
CASHRTGLYNEQFF
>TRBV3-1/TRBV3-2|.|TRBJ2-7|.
TGTGCCAGCAGTGGCCCCACATCCAGGTATCCCTACGAGCAGTACTTC
CASSGPTSRYPYEQYF
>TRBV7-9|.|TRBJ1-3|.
TGTGCCAGCAGCTCCTCCCGGCGGGGGGCAGGAAACACCATATATTTT
CASSSSRRGAGNTIYF
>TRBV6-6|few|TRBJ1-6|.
TGTGCCAGCAACATCGGTGACACGACGAATTCACCCCTCCACTTT
CASNIGDTTNSPLHF
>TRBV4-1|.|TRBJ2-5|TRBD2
TGCGCCAGCAGTACTAGCGGGGGACAAGAGACCCAGTACTTC
CASSTSGGQETQYF
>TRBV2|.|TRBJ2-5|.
TGTGCCAGCAAAATGGACATCCAAGAGACCCAGTACTTC
CASKMDIQETQYF
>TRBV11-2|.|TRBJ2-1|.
TGTGCCAGCAGCTTAGAGGCTACAGGTAATGAGCAGTTCTTC
CASSLEATGNEQFF
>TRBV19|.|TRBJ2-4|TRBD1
TGTGCCAGTAGTGCGGACAGGGAGAGCGAAAACATTCAGTACTTC
CASSADRESENIQYF
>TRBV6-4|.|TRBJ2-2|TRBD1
TGTGCCAGCAGTGCCCTACAGGGGGCAGGCGGGGAGCTGTTTTTT
CASSALQGAGGELFF
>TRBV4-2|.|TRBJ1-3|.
TGTGCCAGCAGCCTAACAGGACCCTCTGGAAACACCATATATTTT
CASSLTGPSGNTIYF
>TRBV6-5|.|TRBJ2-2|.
TGTGCCAGCAGGGCCCCGGGGAACACCGGGGAGCTGTTTTTT
CASRAPGNTGELFF
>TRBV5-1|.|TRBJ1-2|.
TGCGCCAGCAGCTTGGCCTTGGGCAGGGCGAATGGCTACACCTTC
CASSLALGRANGYTF
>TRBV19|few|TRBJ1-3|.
TGTGCCAGTAGTGTCCTTCCCGGCTCTGGAAACACCATATATTTT
CASSVLPGSGNTIYF
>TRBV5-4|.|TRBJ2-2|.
TGTGCCAGCAGCCACGACTCGAACACCGGGGAGCTGTTTTTT
CASSHDSNTGELFF
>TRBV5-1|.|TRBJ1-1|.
TGCGCCAGCAGCTTGAACAGTCCGAACACTGAAGCTTTCTTT
CASSLNSPNTEAFF
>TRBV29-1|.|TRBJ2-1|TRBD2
TGCAGCGTTTTTGGCGGGGGGTCGGGGAGTGAGCAGTTCTTC
CSVFGGGSGSEQFF
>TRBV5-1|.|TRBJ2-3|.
TGCGCCAGCAGCTTAGGCGGGGTCGCAACAGATACGCAGTATTTT
CASSLGGVATDTQYF
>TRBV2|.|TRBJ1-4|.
TGTGCCAGCAGTCAGGGACGGGGGACTCTCGAAAAACTGTTTTTT
CASSQGRGTLEKLFF
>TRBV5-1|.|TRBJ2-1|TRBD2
TGCGCCAGCAGCTTGGACAGACTAGCGGGGGGGAGTAATGAGCAGTTCTTC
CASSLDRLAGGSNEQFF
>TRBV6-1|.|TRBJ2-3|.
TGTGCCAGCAGTGAAGGAACCTCCAGGTTTATAGGCACAGATACGCAGTATTTT
CASSEGTSRFIGTDTQYF
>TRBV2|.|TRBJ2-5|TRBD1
TGTGCCAGCGGGACAGATGGAGAGACCCAGTACTTC
CASGTDGETQYF
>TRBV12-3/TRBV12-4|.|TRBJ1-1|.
TGTGCCAGCAGTTTGAGGTCATGGACTGAAGCTTTCTTT
CASSLRSWTEAFF
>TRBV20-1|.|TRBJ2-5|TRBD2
TGCAGTGCTAGTATGGGACTAGCGGGGGGGCTGGGTCAAGAGACCCAGTACTTC
CSASMGLAGGLGQETQYF
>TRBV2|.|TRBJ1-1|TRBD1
TGTGCCAGCAGTGTAGGCGTCCGAGCACAGGGGATCCCTTTAGGGAACACTGAAGCTTTCTTT
CASSVGVRAQGIPLGNTEAFF